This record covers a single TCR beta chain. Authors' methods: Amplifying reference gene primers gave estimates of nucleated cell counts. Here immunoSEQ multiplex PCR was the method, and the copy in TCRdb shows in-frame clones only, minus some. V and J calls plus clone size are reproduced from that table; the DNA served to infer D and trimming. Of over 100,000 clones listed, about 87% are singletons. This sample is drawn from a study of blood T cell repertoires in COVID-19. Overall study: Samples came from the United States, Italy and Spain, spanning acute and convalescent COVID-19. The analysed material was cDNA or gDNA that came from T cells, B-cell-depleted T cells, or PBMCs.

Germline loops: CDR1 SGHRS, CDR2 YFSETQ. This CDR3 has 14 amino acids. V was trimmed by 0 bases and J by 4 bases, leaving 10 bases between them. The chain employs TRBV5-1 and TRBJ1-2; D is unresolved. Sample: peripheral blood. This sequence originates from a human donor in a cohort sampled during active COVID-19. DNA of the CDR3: TGCGCCAGCAGCTTGGCAACGGACTTCTATGGCTACACCTTC. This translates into CASSLATDFYGYTF.